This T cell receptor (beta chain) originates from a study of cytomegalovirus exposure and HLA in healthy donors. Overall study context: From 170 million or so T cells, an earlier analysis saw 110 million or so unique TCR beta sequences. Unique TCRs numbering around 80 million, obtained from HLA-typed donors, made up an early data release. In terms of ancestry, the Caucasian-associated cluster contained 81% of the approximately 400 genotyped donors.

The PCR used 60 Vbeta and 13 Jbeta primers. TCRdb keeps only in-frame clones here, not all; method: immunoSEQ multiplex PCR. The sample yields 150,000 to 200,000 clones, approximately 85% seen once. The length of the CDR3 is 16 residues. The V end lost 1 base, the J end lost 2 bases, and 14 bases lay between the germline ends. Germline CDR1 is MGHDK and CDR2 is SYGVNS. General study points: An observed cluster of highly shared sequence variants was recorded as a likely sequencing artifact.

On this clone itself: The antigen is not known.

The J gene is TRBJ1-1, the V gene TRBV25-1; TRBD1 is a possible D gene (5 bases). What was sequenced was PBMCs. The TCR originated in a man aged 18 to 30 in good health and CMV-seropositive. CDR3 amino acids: CASSEFFGGKNTEAFF. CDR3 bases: TGTGCCAGCAGTGAATTTTTTGGGGGGAAAAACACTGAAGCTTTCTTT.